Listed here are 12 T cell receptor beta chains from one sample, sequenced in a study of tumor and adjacent non-tumor tissue in lung cancer. The library came from three nested PCR rounds adapted from ARM-PCR protocols. TCRdb fed the multiplex PCR reads into MiXCR, producing one record per CDR3 protein. In the table there are about 76,000 distinct CDR3 sequences, 55% to 70% of which are singletons. The template was RNA from unsorted bulk tissue. The sample comprised lung tumor tissue. Every receptor here comes from a woman in her 70s with non-small cell lung cancer.

Regarding this clonotype: One end of the junction is discordant with germline, which a read error may explain. V gene TRBV12-3 or TRBV12-4 combines with J gene TRBJ2-1; the D is unclear. This CDR3 is 10 amino acids long. This CDR3 reads CAGGYNEEFF. CDR3 sequence (DNA): TGTGCCGGCGGTTACAATGAGGAGTTCTTC.

Remarks on this clonotype: A much larger clonotype is one base distant, so this may be a read error. This rearrangement joins TRBV5-1 to TRBJ2-7, with no clear D. V lost 3 bases and J 2 bases, leaving 18 bases between the germline ends. The CDR3 has 16 amino acids. The germline gives CDR1 SGHRS, CDR2 YFSETQ. The CDR3 nucleotides read TGCGCCAGCAGCTGGCCGGTGGGCCGGAGTCCCTACGAGCAGTACTTC. Protein: CASSWPVGRSPYEQYF.

Note on this clonotype: One junction end disagrees with the germline gene, perhaps due to a read error. This sequence joins TRBV4-1 and TRBJ1-5; D call uncertain. Germline V lookup: CDR1 MGHRA, CDR2 YSYEKL. The CDR3 is made up of 16 amino acids. CDR3 sequence: CANSSSQTYSNQPQHF. The CDR3 nucleotides are TGTGCCAACAGCTCGTCTCAGACCTATAGCAATCAGCCCCAGCATTTT.

The rearrangement uses TRBV7-9 and TRBJ2-1, with D tentatively TRBD2 (6 bases). CDR1 is SEHNR, CDR2 FQNEAQ, per germline (reference sequence). The CDR3 loop spans 17 amino acids. Trimming took off 6 bases at V and 0 bases at J, with 18 bases between the two ends. The CDR3 spells CASRPGSGLGSYNEQFF. CDR3 nucleotides: TGTGCCAGCAGACCTGGAAGCGGGTTGGGCTCCTACAATGAGCAGTTCTTC.

The chain recombines TRBV5-5 with TRBJ2-2; TRBD2 aligns across 7 bases. There are 17 residues in the CDR3. With 4 bases clipped from V and 15 bases from J, the junction kept 24 bases outside the gene matches. Per the germline V gene, CDR1 is SGHKS and CDR2 is YYEKEE (reference sequence). This CDR3 reads CASSLGTLVAGTGGLFF. The CDR3 DNA reads as TGTGCCAGCAGCCTTGGGACCCTAGTAGCGGGCACCGGGGGGTTGTTTTTT.

Points on this clonotype: Germline is not matched at one junction end, which may reflect a read error. This sequence joins TRBV4-1 and TRBJ2-1; the D gene is possibly TRBD1 (6 bases). The CDR3 runs 17 residues. Germline CDR1 MGHRA, CDR2 YSYEKL. The CDR3 DNA reads TGCGCCAGTAGCCAGAGGCTGGGACAACCGACCCCCAATGAGCAGTTCTTC. Protein: CASSQRLGQPTPNEQFF.

Worth noting for this clonotype: The germline gene is not matched at one end of the junction; a read error may be the cause. The rearrangement joins TRBV6-2 or TRBV6-3 to TRBJ2-7, with 7 bases lining up with TRBD1. This CDR3 is 15 amino acids long. CDR1 MNHEY and CDR2 SVGEGT come from the germline V gene. CDR3 DNA sequence: TGTGCCAGCACAAACGACAGGGAGAGCTCCTACAAGCAGTACTTC. It encodes CASTNDRESSYKQYF.

This clonotype was recorded many times. The chain is built from TRBV5-4 and TRBJ2-3; TRBD1 might be the D (6 bases). The CDR3 sequence is 16 residues long. Trimming shortened V by 3 bases and J by 2 bases, and 16 bases separated the two germline ends. Germline V gene lookup returns CDR1 SGHNT and CDR2 YYREEE (reference sequence). The CDR3 region is CASSSQYRDLTDTQYF. The CDR3 bases are TGTGCCAGCAGCTCACAATACAGGGACCTCACAGATACGCAGTATTTT.

Concerning this clonotype: At one end, the junction sequence differs from germline, possibly due to a read error. V gene TRBV6-5 combines with J gene TRBJ1-2; D gene ambiguous. CDR1 and CDR2 (germline): MNHEY, SVGAGI. The CDR3 sequence is 15 residues long. The CDR3, as DNA: TGCGCCAGCAGTTACTCGATAAACCATGGTTGGGGCTACACCTTC. Protein product: CASSYSINHGWGYTF.

V gene TRBV6-1 combines with J gene TRBJ1-5, with D tentatively TRBD2 (5 bases). The DNA end lines up better with TRBJ2-3; the J call may be wrong. The CDR3 covers 15 residues. Germline V gene data show CDR1 as MNHNS and CDR2 as SASEGT. CDR3 DNA: TGTGCCAGCAGTGAATTGTTTATGAGGGTGTGTCCCCAGTATTTT. This encodes CASSELFMRVCPQYF.

The V gene is TRBV7-9, the J gene TRBJ1-3, with 9 nucleotides matching TRBD1. The germline CDR1 and CDR2 sequences are SEHNR and FQNEAQ (reference sequence). V shed 1 base and J 8 bases; nucleotides not matched to a gene: 9. This CDR3 has 16 amino acids. The CDR3 DNA sequence: TGTGCCAGCAGCTTAGATGGGACAGGGAGGACAGACACCATATATTTT. Amino acid sequence: CASSLDGTGRTDTIYF.

For this clonotype: A much larger clone sits a single nucleotide away, making a read error possible. The chain is built from TRBV28 and TRBJ1-3; D possibly corresponds to TRBD1 (5 bases). This CDR3 is built from 15 residues. The germline CDR1 and CDR2 sequences are MDHEN and SYDVKM. As DNA, the CDR3 is TGTGTCAGCAGTTTATGGGGGTTTACTGGAAACACCATATATTTT. This codes for CVSSLWGFTGNTIYF.